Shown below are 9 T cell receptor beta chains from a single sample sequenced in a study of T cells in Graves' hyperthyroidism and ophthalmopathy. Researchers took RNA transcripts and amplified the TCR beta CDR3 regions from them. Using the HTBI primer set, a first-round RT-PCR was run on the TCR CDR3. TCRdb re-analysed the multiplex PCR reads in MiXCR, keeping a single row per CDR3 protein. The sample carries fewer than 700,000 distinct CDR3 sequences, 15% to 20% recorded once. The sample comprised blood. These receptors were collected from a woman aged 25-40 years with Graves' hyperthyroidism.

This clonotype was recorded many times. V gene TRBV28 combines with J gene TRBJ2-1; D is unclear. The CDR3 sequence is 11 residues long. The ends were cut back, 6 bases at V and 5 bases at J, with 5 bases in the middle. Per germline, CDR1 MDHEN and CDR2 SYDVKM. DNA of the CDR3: TGTGCCAGCAGGAGAGACAATGAGCAGTTCTTC. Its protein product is CASRRDNEQFF. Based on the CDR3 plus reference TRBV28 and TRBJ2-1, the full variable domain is DVKVTQSSRYLVKRTGEKVFLECVQDMDHENMFWYRQDPGLGLRLIYFSYDVKMKEKGDIPEGYSVSREKKERFSLILESASTNQTSMYLCASRRDNEQFFGPGTRLTVL.

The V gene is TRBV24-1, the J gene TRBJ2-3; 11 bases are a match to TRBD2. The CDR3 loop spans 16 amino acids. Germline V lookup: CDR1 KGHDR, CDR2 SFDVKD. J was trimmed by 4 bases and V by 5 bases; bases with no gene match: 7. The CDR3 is CATSGQTSGNADTQYF. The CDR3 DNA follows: TGTGCCACCAGTGGCCAGACTAGCGGGAATGCAGATACGCAGTATTTT.

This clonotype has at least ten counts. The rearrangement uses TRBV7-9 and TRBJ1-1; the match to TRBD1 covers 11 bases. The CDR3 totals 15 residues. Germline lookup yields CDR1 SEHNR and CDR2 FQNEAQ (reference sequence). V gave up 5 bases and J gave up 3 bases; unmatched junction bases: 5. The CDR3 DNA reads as TGTGCCAGCAGCGGGACAGGGGGAAAGGACACTGAAGCTTTCTTT. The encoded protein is CASSGTGGKDTEAFF.

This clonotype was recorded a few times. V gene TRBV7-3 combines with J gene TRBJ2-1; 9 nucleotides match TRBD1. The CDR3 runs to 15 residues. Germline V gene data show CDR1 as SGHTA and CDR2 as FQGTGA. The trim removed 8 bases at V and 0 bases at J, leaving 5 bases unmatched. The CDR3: CASCLTGGSYNEQFF. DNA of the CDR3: TGTGCCAGCTGTCTGACAGGGGGCTCCTACAATGAGCAGTTCTTC.

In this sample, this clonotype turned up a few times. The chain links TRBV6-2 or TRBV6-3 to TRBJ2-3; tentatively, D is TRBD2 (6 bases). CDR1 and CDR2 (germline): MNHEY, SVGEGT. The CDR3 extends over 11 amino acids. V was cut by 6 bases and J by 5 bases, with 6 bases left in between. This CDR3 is CASSGGDTQYF. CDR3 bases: TGTGCCAGCAGCGGGGGAGATACGCAGTATTTT.

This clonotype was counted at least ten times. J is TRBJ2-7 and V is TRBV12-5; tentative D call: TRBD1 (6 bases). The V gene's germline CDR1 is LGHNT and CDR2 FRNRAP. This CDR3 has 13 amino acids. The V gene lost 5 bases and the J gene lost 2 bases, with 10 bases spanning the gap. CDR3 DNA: TGTGCTAGTGGTCCGGGACAACCCTACGAGCAGTACTTC. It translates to CASGPGQPYEQYF.

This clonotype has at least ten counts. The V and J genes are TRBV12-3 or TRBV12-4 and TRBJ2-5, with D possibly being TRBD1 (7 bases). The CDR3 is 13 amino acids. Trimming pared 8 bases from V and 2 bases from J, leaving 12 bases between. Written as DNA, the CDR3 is TGTGCCAGCGGCGGGACAGTTCAAGAGACCCAGTACTTC. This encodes CASGGTVQETQYF.

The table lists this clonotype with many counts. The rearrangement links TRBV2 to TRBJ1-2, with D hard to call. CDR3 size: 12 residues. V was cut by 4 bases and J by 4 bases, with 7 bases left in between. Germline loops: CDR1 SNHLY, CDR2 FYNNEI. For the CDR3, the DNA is TGTGCCAGCAGTGGGGAGGTCTATGGCTACACCTTC. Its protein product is CASSGEVYGYTF.

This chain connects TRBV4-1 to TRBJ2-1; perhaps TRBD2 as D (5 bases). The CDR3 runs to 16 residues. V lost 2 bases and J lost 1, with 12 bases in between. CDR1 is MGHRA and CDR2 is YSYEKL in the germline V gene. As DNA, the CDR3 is TGCGCCAGCAGCCAACTGGACTCGGTATCCTACAATGAGCAGTTCTTC. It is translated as CASSQLDSVSYNEQFF.